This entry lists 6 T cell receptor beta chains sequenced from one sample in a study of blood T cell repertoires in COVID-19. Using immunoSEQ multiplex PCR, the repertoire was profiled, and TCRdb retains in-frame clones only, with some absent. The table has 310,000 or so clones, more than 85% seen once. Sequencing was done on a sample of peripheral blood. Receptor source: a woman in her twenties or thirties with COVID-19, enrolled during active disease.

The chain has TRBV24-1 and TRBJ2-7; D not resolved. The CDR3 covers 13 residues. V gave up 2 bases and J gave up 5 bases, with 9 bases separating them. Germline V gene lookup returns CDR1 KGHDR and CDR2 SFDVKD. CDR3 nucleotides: TGTGCCACCAGTGATTCTAATCGGGACGAGCAGTACTTC. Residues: CATSDSNRDEQYF.

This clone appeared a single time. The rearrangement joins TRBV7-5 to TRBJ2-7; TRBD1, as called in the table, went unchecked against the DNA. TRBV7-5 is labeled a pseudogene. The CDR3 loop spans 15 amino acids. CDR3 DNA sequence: TGTGTCAGAAGCTTATCAGGACAGGGGGCTTACGAGCAGTACTTC. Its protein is CVRSLSGQGAYEQYF.

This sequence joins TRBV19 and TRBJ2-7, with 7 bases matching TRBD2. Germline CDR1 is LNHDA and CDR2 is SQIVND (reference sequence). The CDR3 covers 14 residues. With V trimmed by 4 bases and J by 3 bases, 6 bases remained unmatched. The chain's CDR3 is CASSTQWGGYEQYF. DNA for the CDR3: TGTGCCAGTAGTACTCAATGGGGGGGCTACGAGCAGTACTTC.

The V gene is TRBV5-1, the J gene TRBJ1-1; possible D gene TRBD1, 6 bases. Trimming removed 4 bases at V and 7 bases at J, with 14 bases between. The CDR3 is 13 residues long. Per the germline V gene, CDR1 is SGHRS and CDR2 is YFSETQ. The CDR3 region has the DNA TGCGCCAGCAGCACAGGGACATCCCTTGAAGCTTTCTTT. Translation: CASSTGTSLEAFF.

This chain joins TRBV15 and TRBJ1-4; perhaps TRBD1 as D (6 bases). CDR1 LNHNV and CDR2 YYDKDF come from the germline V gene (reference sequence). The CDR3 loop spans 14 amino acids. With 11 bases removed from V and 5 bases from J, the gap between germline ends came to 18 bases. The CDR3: CAATGGQKNEKLFF. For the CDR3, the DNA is TGTGCCGCAACCGGGGGGCAGAAAAATGAAAAACTGTTTTTT.

CDR3 amino acids: CASSESTSGRNEQFF. For the CDR3, the DNA is TGCGCCAGCAGTGAGTCTACTAGCGGGAGAAATGAGCAGTTCTTC. The genes are TRBV10-1 and TRBJ2-1, with 11 bases aligning to TRBD2. Unmatched junction bases numbered 2, after V lost 0 bases and J lost 7 bases. The germline CDR1 and CDR2 sequences are WNHNN and SYGVQD (reference sequence). The CDR3 contains 15 residues.